This entry concerns a single T cell receptor beta chain. What it binds is unknown. The sample is drawn from a study of cytomegalovirus exposure and HLA in healthy donors. The study, taken as a whole, reports: A later analysis linked a missense variant in DCLRE1C to the trimming of TCR beta V and J genes.

A multiplex PCR was run with 60 Vbeta primers and 13 Jbeta primers. The data were produced by immunoSEQ multiplex PCR, yet TCRdb's version contains in-frame clones alone and is incomplete. Of 250,000 or so clones listed, about nine tenths were seen once; the top ten hold 1.7%. The specimen was PBMCs. This sequence was found in a girl aged 2 to 10 in good health and CMV-seronegative.

The chain's CDR3 is CASSMGLSTDTQYF. DNA for the CDR3: TGTGCCAGCAGCATGGGACTTTCGACAGATACGCAGTATTTT. The rearrangement joins TRBV13 to TRBJ2-3; D is possibly TRBD2 (6 bases). The CDR3 extends over 14 amino acids. Between the trimmed V and J ends, which lost 5 bases and 3 bases, there was a span of 12 bases. The V gene's germline CDR1 is PRHDT and CDR2 FYEKMQ (reference sequence).